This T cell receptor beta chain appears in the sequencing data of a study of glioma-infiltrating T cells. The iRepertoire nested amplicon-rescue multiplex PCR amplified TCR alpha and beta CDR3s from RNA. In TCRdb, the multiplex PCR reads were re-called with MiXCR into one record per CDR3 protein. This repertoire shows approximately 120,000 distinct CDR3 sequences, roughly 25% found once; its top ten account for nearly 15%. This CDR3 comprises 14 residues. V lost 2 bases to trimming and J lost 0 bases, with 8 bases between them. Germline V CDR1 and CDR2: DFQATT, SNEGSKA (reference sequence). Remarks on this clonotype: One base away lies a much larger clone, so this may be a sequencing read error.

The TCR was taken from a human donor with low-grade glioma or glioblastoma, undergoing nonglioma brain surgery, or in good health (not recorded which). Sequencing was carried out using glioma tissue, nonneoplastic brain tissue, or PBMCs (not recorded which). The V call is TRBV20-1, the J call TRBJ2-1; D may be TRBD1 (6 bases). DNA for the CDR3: TGCAGTGCTAGACGGGGACACTCCTACAATGAGCAGTTCTTC. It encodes CSARRGHSYNEQFF.